These T cell receptor beta chains were read from a single sample in a study of OX40 agonist ivuxolimab in advanced cancers. Sequencing was performed with immunoSEQ multiplex PCR; in TCRdb, only in-frame clones are kept and a portion is missing. In the table there are 65,000 to 85,000 clones, about 93% of which are singletons. The sequences come from CD4+ or CD8+ T cells sorted from blood, collected in a trial of the OX40 agonist ivuxolimab. These TCRs come from an adult with an advanced solid tumor such as melanoma, head and neck, liver or kidney cancer. Each CDR3 is given with its conserved first and last residue. D genes are given only for firm matches. Size is omitted from some rows. Given values are once, few, many or a class for expanded clones.

size	V	D	J	CDR3	DNA
few	TRBV9	-	TRBJ1-1	CASSAGSTEAFF	TGTGCCAGCAGCGCAGGGAGCACTGAAGCTTTCTTT
-	TRBV7-9	-	TRBJ1-1	CASRTITGEAFF	TGTGCCAGCAGGACGATAACAGGTGAAGCTTTCTTT
-	TRBV13	TRBD1	TRBJ2-1	CASSSTPPGRGGPYNEQFF	TGTGCCAGCAGCTCTACACCACCCGGACGAGGGGGCCCATACAATGAGCAGTTCTTC
few	TRBV4-1	-	TRBJ1-2	CASSPRAGVGYTF	TGCGCCAGCAGCCCCCGGGCCGGGGTAGGCTACACCTTC
-	TRBV13	-	TRBJ2-2	CASSLRANTGELFF	TGTGCCAGCAGCTTAAGGGCGAACACCGGGGAGCTGTTTTTT
-	TRBV5-1	-	TRBJ2-1	CASSLSGRAEQFF	TGCGCCAGCAGCTTGAGTGGCAGGGCTGAGCAGTTCTTC
-	TRBV4-1	TRBD2	TRBJ2-3	CASSQVGGGDTDTQYF	TGCGCCAGCAGCCAAGTAGGCGGGGGAGACACAGATACGCAGTATTTT
-	TRBV5-1	-	TRBJ2-2	CASSLAGTPDTGELFF	TGCGCCAGCAGCTTGGCAGGGACCCCGGATACCGGGGAGCTGTTTTTT
-	TRBV18	-	TRBJ2-1	CASSPEEGEAPNEQFF	TGTGCCAGCTCACCAGAAGAAGGGGAAGCGCCCAATGAGCAGTTCTTC
-	TRBV27	-	TRBJ2-7	CASSWSLGARDYEQYF	TGTGCCAGCAGCTGGAGCCTGGGGGCCCGGGACTACGAGCAGTACTTC
-	TRBV9	TRBD2	TRBJ2-7	CASSPSGGASYEQYF	TGTGCCAGCAGCCCGAGCGGGGGGGCCTCCTACGAGCAGTACTTC
-	TRBV5-6	TRBD2	TRBJ2-5	CASSLLAGRETQYF	TGTGCCAGCAGCTTACTAGCGGGGAGAGAGACCCAGTACTTC
-	TRBV4-2	TRBD2	TRBJ2-7	CASSQELAGYEQYF	TGTGCCAGCAGCCAAGAACTAGCGGGGTACGAGCAGTACTTC
-	TRBV7-9	-	TRBJ1-4	CASSSGTAANEKLFF	TGTGCCAGCAGCTCCGGTACGGCCGCTAATGAAAAACTGTTTTTT
once	TRBV29-1	-	TRBJ1-2	CSVPRELGGYTF	TGCAGCGTACCTAGGGAGCTGGGTGGCTACACCTTC